This T cell receptor (beta chain) was captured in a study of T-cell memory formation after mild COVID-19. TCRdb itself ran the 5' RACE reads through MiXCR, one entry per CDR3 protein. In the table there are about 560,000 distinct CDR3 sequences, about a fifth of which are singletons. CDR3 length: 16 residues. CDR1 and CDR2 (germline): SQVTM, ANQGSEA. Trimming took 4 bases from V and 1 from J, leaving 20 bases between them. Sequencing was carried out using PBMCs or a T cell subset sorted from them (not recorded which). The clonotype was recovered from an adult woman who had mild COVID-19 (a few samples of this study predate the infection). Cell type and time point are not known. The rearrangement links TRBV29-1 to TRBJ2-7; D is perhaps TRBD1 (8 bases). CDR3 loop: CSVVMREGQASYEQYF. The CDR3 coding sequence is TGCAGCGTTGTTATGAGGGAGGGACAGGCGTCCTACGAGCAGTACTTC.